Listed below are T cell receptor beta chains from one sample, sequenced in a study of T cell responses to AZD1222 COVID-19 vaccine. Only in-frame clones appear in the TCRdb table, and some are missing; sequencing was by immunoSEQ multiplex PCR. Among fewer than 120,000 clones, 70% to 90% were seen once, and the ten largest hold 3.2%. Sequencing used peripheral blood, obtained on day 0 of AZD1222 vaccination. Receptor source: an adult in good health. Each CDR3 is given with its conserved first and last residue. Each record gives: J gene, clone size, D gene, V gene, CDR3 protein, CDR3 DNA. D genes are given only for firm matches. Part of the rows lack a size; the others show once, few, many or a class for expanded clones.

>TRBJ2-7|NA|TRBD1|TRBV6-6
CASSYRGQGQEDEQYF
TGTGCCAGCAGTTATCGGGGACAGGGCCAAGAAGACGAGCAGTACTTC
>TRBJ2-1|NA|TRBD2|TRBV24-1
CATSDPRLAGDNEQFF
TGTGCCACCAGTGATCCCCGACTAGCGGGGGACAATGAGCAGTTCTTC
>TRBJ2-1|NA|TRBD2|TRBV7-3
CASSVTSGSTDEQFF
TGTGCCAGCAGCGTTACTAGCGGGAGTACCGATGAGCAGTTCTTC
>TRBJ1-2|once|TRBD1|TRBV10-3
CAIRPVSGGRNGYTF
TGTGCCATCAGGCCCGTGTCAGGGGGCAGGAATGGCTACACCTTC
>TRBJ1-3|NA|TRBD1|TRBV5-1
CASSLVRTGTSGNTIYF
TGCGCCAGCAGCTTGGTTAGGACAGGGACCTCTGGAAACACCATATATTTT
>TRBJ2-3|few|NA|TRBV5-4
CASSFGLSDTQYF
TGTGCCAGCAGCTTTGGATTATCAGATACGCAGTATTTT
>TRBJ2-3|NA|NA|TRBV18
CASSPPVTRRRGDTQYF
TGTGCCAGCTCACCACCGGTTACCAGGCGGCGAGGGGATACGCAGTATTTT
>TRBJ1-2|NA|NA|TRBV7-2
CASSLARQGDYGYTF
TGTGCCAGCAGCTTAGCGAGGCAGGGAGACTATGGCTACACCTTC
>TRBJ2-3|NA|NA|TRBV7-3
CASSLRNPESTDTQYF
TGTGCCAGCAGCTTAAGAAATCCGGAAAGCACAGATACGCAGTATTTT
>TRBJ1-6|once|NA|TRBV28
CASSLGQGWSPLHF
TGTGCCAGCAGTTTAGGGCAGGGTTGGTCACCCCTCCACTTT
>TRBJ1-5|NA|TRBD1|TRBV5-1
CASSSGTGGQPQHF
TGCGCCAGCAGCTCCGGGACAGGGGGACAGCCCCAGCATTTT
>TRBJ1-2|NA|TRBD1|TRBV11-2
CASSATGGYGYTF
TGTGCCAGCAGCGCGACAGGGGGCTATGGCTACACCTTC
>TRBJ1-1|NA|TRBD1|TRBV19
CASQALQGAVRFAEAFF
TGTGCCAGTCAAGCCCTCCAGGGGGCAGTAAGGTTTGCTGAAGCTTTCTTT
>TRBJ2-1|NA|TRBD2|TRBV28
CATSGTSIYNEQFF
TGTGCCACCTCCGGGACTAGCATATACAATGAGCAGTTCTTC
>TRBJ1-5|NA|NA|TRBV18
CASSPPDRWAQHF
TGTGCCAGCTCACCACCTGACAGGTGGGCCCAGCATTTT
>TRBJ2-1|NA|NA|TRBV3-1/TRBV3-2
CASSQVSTSRANEQFF
TGTGCCAGCAGCCAAGTTAGTACTAGCCGAGCCAATGAGCAGTTCTTC
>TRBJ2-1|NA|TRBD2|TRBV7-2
CASSLEASGYNEQFF
TGTGCCAGCAGCTTAGAGGCTAGCGGGTACAATGAGCAGTTCTTC
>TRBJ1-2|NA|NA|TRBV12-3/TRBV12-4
CASSIGSYGYTF
TGTGCCAGCAGTATAGGATCCTATGGCTACACCTTC
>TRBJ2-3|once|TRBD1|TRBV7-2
CASSGQGADTQYF
TGTGCCAGCAGCGGACAGGGGGCAGATACGCAGTATTTT
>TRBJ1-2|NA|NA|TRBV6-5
CASRDGGPDGYTF
TGTGCCAGCAGGGACGGGGGGCCAGATGGCTACACCTTC
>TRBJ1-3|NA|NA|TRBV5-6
CASSSTLGAGNTIYF
TGTGCCAGCAGCTCCACCTTGGGGGCGGGAAACACCATATATTTT
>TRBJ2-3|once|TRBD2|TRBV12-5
CASGLGSGGANTDTQYF
TGTGCTAGTGGTTTGGGTAGCGGGGGGGCGAACACAGATACGCAGTATTTT
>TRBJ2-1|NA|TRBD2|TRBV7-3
CASSYGLAGNEQFF
TGTGCCAGCAGCTATGGACTAGCGGGGAATGAGCAGTTCTTC
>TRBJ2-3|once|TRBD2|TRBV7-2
CASSGGPAGGTTDTQYF
TGTGCCAGCAGTGGCGGACCAGCGGGGGGCACCACAGATACGCAGTATTTT
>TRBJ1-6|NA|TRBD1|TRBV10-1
CASSGQGGSPLHF
TGCGCCAGCTCGGGACAGGGAGGTTCACCCCTCCACTTT
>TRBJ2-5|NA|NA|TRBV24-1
CATSPYGGETQYF
TGTGCCACCAGCCCTTACGGGGGAGAGACCCAGTACTTC
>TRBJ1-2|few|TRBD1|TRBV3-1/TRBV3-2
CASSQGQGQGRGYTF
TGTGCCAGCAGCCAAGGCCAAGGACAGGGACGTGGCTACACCTTC
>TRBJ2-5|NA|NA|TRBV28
CASSFRQARDPKETQYF
TGTGCCAGCAGTTTCCGACAGGCTAGGGACCCAAAAGAGACCCAGTACTTC
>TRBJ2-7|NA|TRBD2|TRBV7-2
CASSPAPRGRGYEQYF
TGTGCCAGCAGCCCAGCCCCGCGGGGGAGGGGCTACGAGCAGTACTTC
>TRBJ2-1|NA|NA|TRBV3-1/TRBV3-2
CASSRSTQVEQFF
TGTGCCAGCAGCCGATCGACTCAGGTTGAGCAGTTCTTC
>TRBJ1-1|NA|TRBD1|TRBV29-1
CSVGQAPETEAFF
TGCAGCGTCGGACAGGCCCCAGAGACTGAAGCTTTCTTT
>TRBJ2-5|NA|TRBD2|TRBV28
CASTVHRDYQGSQYF
TGTGCCAGCACCGTTCATAGGGACTACCAGGGATCCCAGTACTTC
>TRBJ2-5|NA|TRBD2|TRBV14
CASSQFDGRETQYF
TGTGCCAGCAGCCAATTCGACGGGAGGGAGACCCAGTACTTC
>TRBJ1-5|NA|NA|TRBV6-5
CASSRDRYQPQHF
TGTGCCAGCAGTAGGGACCGCTATCAGCCCCAGCATTTT
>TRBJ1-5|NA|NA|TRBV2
CASRPTWQSNQPQHF
TGTGCCAGCAGACCCACCTGGCAGAGCAATCAGCCCCAGCATTTT
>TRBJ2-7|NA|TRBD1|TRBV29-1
CSVEESRGLSYEQYF
TGCAGCGTTGAAGAGAGCAGGGGGCTCTCCTACGAGCAGTACTTC
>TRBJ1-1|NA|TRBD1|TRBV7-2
CASSSLTRGLVYRNTEAFF
TGTGCCAGCAGCTCCCTGACAAGGGGGCTCGTGTATAGGAATACTGAAGCTTTCTTT
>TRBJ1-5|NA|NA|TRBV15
CATSRDPESQPQHF
TGTGCCACCAGCAGAGATCCCGAGTCTCAGCCCCAGCATTTT
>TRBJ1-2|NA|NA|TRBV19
CASSIVQERGGFGYGYTF
TGTGCCAGTAGTATAGTACAGGAGCGCGGAGGGTTCGGCTATGGCTACACCTTC
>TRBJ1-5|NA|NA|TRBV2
CASSGLVSGNQPQHF
TGTGCCAGCAGTGGTTTGGTCTCGGGTAATCAGCCCCAGCATTTT
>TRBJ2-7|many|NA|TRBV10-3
CAISESLGYYEQYF
TGTGCCATCAGTGAGTCACTGGGCTACTACGAGCAGTACTTC
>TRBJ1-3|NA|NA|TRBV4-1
CASSQGLRQFSGNTIYF
TGCGCCAGCAGCCAAGGTCTACGGCAGTTCTCTGGAAACACCATATATTTT
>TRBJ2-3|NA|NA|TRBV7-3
CASSLMGGTDTQYF
TGTGCCAGCAGCTTAATGGGAGGCACAGATACGCAGTATTTT
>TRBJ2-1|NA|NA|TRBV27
CASSLSGQPFPAQNEQFF
TGTGCCAGCAGTTTATCTGGACAGCCATTTCCTGCGCAAAATGAGCAGTTCTTC
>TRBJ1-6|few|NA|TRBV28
CASKALYNSPLHF
TGTGCCAGCAAGGCGTTGTATAATTCACCCCTCCACTTT
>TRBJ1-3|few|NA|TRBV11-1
CASSFGGSGNTIYF
TGTGCCAGCAGCTTCGGAGGGTCTGGAAACACCATATATTTT
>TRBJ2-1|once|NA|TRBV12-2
CASRSFFYSDNEQFF
TGTGCAAGTCGCTCATTTTTTTACAGCGACAATGAGCAGTTCTTC
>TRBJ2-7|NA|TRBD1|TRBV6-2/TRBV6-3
CASSSRDRATEQYF
TGTGCCAGCAGTTCCCGGGACAGGGCCACGGAGCAGTACTTC